A selection of T cell receptor beta chains follows, all from one sample in a study of patients and donors after allogeneic stem cell transplantation. One entry per CDR3 protein, called by TCRdb with MiXCR from the RT-PCR reads. The sample yields about a million distinct CDR3 sequences, roughly 18% seen once. Source material: blood, either unsorted or a sorted T cell fraction (not recorded which). These receptors all stem from a human donor who was either an allogeneic HSCT recipient or a stem cell or donor lymphocyte infusion donor (not recorded which). It is not recorded whose cells these are; they may come from a transplant donor. CDR3s include the opening cysteine and the closing phenylalanine or tryptophan. Fields, in order: V gene, clone size, J gene, D gene, CDR3 DNA, CDR3 protein. The D gene is left open where the match is weak. Expanded clones are given a class, and other clones once, few, many or no size at all.

v_gene: TRBV12-3/TRBV12-4
abundance: .
j_gene: TRBJ1-2
d_gene: .
CDR3nt: TGTGCCAGCACCGGTAATGGGGGCGATGGCTACACCTTC
CDR3aa: CASTGNGGDGYTF

v_gene: TRBV20-1
abundance: many
j_gene: TRBJ2-2
d_gene: .
CDR3nt: TGCAGTGCTAGCGGGCTAGTAGGCACCGGGGAGCTGTTTTTT
CDR3aa: CSASGLVGTGELFF

v_gene: TRBV20-1
abundance: .
j_gene: TRBJ2-1
d_gene: TRBD1
CDR3nt: TGCAGTGCAACCGACCGGGACAGGTCCTACAATGAGCAGTTCTTC
CDR3aa: CSATDRDRSYNEQFF

v_gene: TRBV29-1
abundance: many
j_gene: TRBJ2-7
d_gene: TRBD1
CDR3nt: TGCAGCGTTGCCCAGGGGGCGGGCTACGAGCAGTACTTC
CDR3aa: CSVAQGAGYEQYF

v_gene: TRBV11-2
abundance: .
j_gene: TRBJ2-5
d_gene: .
CDR3nt: TGTGCCAGCAGCTCCCCGCGAATTCGGGTTCGAGAGGGGGAGACCCAGTACTTC
CDR3aa: CASSSPRIRVREGETQYF

v_gene: TRBV20-1
abundance: few
j_gene: TRBJ1-2
d_gene: .
CDR3nt: TGCAGTGCCCGGTGGGGCAATCTCTATGGCTACACCTTC
CDR3aa: CSARWGNLYGYTF

v_gene: TRBV2
abundance: .
j_gene: TRBJ2-3
d_gene: .
CDR3nt: TGTGCCAGCAAGGAAGTCACAGATACGCAGTATTTT
CDR3aa: CASKEVTDTQYF

v_gene: TRBV20-1
abundance: .
j_gene: TRBJ2-1
d_gene: .
CDR3nt: TGCAGTGCTAGAGAGTCAGCGGGTAAACAGTTCTTC
CDR3aa: CSARESAGKQFF

v_gene: TRBV29-1
abundance: .
j_gene: TRBJ1-1
d_gene: .
CDR3nt: TGCAGCGTTGAACCCGCAGGGCGGAGGACTGAAGCTTACTTT
CDR3aa: CSVEPAGRRTEAYF

v_gene: TRBV25-1
abundance: few
j_gene: TRBJ1-6
d_gene: TRBD1
CDR3nt: TGTGCCAGCAGTGCGGGACAGGGGTCTACCTCCTATAATTCACCCCTCCACTTT
CDR3aa: CASSAGQGSTSYNSPLHF

v_gene: TRBV12-3/TRBV12-4
abundance: few
j_gene: TRBJ1-2
d_gene: TRBD1
CDR3nt: TGTGCCAGCAGTTTACAGCAGGGGGCTATTAACTATGGCTACACCTTC
CDR3aa: CASSLQQGAINYGYTF

v_gene: TRBV4-1
abundance: few
j_gene: TRBJ1-1
d_gene: .
CDR3nt: TGCGCCAGCAGCCTGGTAGAACTGGGCACTGAAGCTTTCTTT
CDR3aa: CASSLVELGTEAFF

v_gene: TRBV27
abundance: .
j_gene: TRBJ2-5
d_gene: .
CDR3nt: TGTGCCAGCAGTTTATCTTCGTTTCAAGAGACCCAGTACTTC
CDR3aa: CASSLSSFQETQYF

v_gene: TRBV7-2
abundance: .
j_gene: TRBJ2-1
d_gene: TRBD2
CDR3nt: TGTGCCAGCAGCCCGAGCCGGCTAGCGGACTACAATGAGCAGTTCTTC
CDR3aa: CASSPSRLADYNEQFF

v_gene: TRBV14
abundance: few
j_gene: TRBJ1-1
d_gene: TRBD1
CDR3nt: TGTGCCAGCAGGCGGACAGGGATGAACACTGAAGCTTTCTTT
CDR3aa: CASRRTGMNTEAFF

v_gene: TRBV12-3/TRBV12-4
abundance: many
j_gene: TRBJ1-1
d_gene: .
CDR3nt: TGTGCCAGCAGGCATCGGGACTCTTACACTGAAGCTTTCTTT
CDR3aa: CASRHRDSYTEAFF

v_gene: TRBV11-1
abundance: many
j_gene: TRBJ1-1
d_gene: .
CDR3nt: TGTGCCAGCAGCCGTTCAGGGAACACTGAAGCTTTCTTT
CDR3aa: CASSRSGNTEAFF

v_gene: TRBV12-3/TRBV12-4
abundance: few
j_gene: TRBJ1-3
d_gene: .
CDR3nt: TGTGCCAGCAGTTTACGGGGAAGCTCTGGAAACACCATATATTTT
CDR3aa: CASSLRGSSGNTIYF

v_gene: TRBV9
abundance: .
j_gene: TRBJ2-1
d_gene: TRBD1
CDR3nt: TGTGCCAGCAAACCAGACAGGGGAAGCTCCTACAATGAGCAGTTCTTC
CDR3aa: CASKPDRGSSYNEQFF

v_gene: TRBV5-5
abundance: few
j_gene: TRBJ2-2
d_gene: TRBD2
CDR3nt: TGTGCCAGCAGCATCCGACTAGCGGGAGAAACCGGGGAGCTGTTTTTT
CDR3aa: CASSIRLAGETGELFF

v_gene: TRBV4-1
abundance: few
j_gene: TRBJ2-3
d_gene: .
CDR3nt: TGCGCCAGCAGCCAAGATGTCGGCGGCCCATCAGATACGCAGTATTTT
CDR3aa: CASSQDVGGPSDTQYF

v_gene: TRBV6-5
abundance: .
j_gene: TRBJ2-2
d_gene: TRBD2
CDR3nt: TGTGCCAGCAGTTACGGAGCGGGAGTCACCGGGGAGCTGTTTTTT
CDR3aa: CASSYGAGVTGELFF

v_gene: TRBV27
abundance: many
j_gene: TRBJ1-1
d_gene: TRBD1
CDR3nt: TGTGCCAGCAGTACGACAGGGAGGGAAGCTTTCTTT
CDR3aa: CASSTTGREAFF

v_gene: TRBV25-1
abundance: .
j_gene: TRBJ1-2
d_gene: .
CDR3nt: TGTGCCAGCAAACCGAAACGGGGGGAGAACTATGGCTACACCTTC
CDR3aa: CASKPKRGENYGYTF

v_gene: TRBV5-1
abundance: many
j_gene: TRBJ1-2
d_gene: .
CDR3nt: TGCGCCAGCAGCTCATCGCACCTCTGGGACTATGGCTACACCTTC
CDR3aa: CASSSSHLWDYGYTF

v_gene: TRBV20-1
abundance: .
j_gene: TRBJ2-7
d_gene: TRBD2
CDR3nt: TGCAGTGCTAGTAGTGGGGGGGACGAGCAGTACTTC
CDR3aa: CSASSGGDEQYF

v_gene: TRBV11-2
abundance: many
j_gene: TRBJ2-7
d_gene: TRBD1
CDR3nt: TGTGCCAGCAGCCGGGACAGGGACTACGAGCAGTACTTC
CDR3aa: CASSRDRDYEQYF

v_gene: TRBV20-1
abundance: .
j_gene: TRBJ2-1
d_gene: .
CDR3nt: TGCAGTGCTAGTAACCAGGGGCAGGGGTATGAGCAGTTCTTC
CDR3aa: CSASNQGQGYEQFF

v_gene: TRBV28
abundance: once
j_gene: TRBJ2-5
d_gene: TRBD2
CDR3nt: TGTGCCAGCAGCCAATCCCGGACTAGCGGGAGGCCGTGGGAGACCCAGTACTTC
CDR3aa: CASSQSRTSGRPWETQYF

v_gene: TRBV18
abundance: few
j_gene: TRBJ2-7
d_gene: TRBD2
CDR3nt: TGTGCCAGCTCACCAGGGAATAGCGGGTACGAGCAGTACTTC
CDR3aa: CASSPGNSGYEQYF

v_gene: TRBV12-3/TRBV12-4
abundance: few
j_gene: TRBJ2-1
d_gene: TRBD2
CDR3nt: TGTGCCAGCAGACTTAGCGGGGGGACCCTCTACAATGAGCAGTTCTTC
CDR3aa: CASRLSGGTLYNEQFF

v_gene: TRBV29-1
abundance: .
j_gene: TRBJ2-7
d_gene: TRBD2
CDR3nt: TGCAGCGTTGTGGCGGGAGTCTCCCGGGAGCAGTACTTC
CDR3aa: CSVVAGVSREQYF

v_gene: TRBV3-1
abundance: .
j_gene: TRBJ2-3
d_gene: .
CDR3nt: TGTGCCAGCAGCCAAGAAACCCGATATACGCAGTATTTT
CDR3aa: CASSQETRYTQYF

v_gene: TRBV5-1
abundance: .
j_gene: TRBJ2-3
d_gene: .
CDR3nt: TGCGCCAGCAGTTCGGGCGGGAAGTATGAAGATACGCAGTATTTT
CDR3aa: CASSSGGKYEDTQYF

v_gene: TRBV9
abundance: .
j_gene: TRBJ2-1
d_gene: TRBD2
CDR3nt: TGTGCCAGCAGCGTAGCTCAAGGGACTAGCGGGAGGGCCCACATGAATGAGCAGTTCTTC
CDR3aa: CASSVAQGTSGRAHMNEQFF

v_gene: TRBV15
abundance: .
j_gene: TRBJ2-7
d_gene: .
CDR3nt: TGTGCCACCAGCAGAGACCAAGCAGTCGGCGAGCAGTACTTC
CDR3aa: CATSRDQAVGEQYF

v_gene: TRBV3-1
abundance: .
j_gene: TRBJ2-2
d_gene: .
CDR3nt: TGTGCCAGCAGCCAGTCTGGGACTCCGAGGACCGGGGAGCTGTTTTTT
CDR3aa: CASSQSGTPRTGELFF

v_gene: TRBV7-3
abundance: .
j_gene: TRBJ2-3
d_gene: TRBD1
CDR3nt: TGTGCCACAGCACGGGACAGGGCAACAGATACGCAGTATTTT
CDR3aa: CATARDRATDTQYF

v_gene: TRBV25-1
abundance: .
j_gene: TRBJ1-1
d_gene: .
CDR3nt: TGTGCCACCTCGTGGGGCGGTGAAGCTTTCTTT
CDR3aa: CATSWGGEAFF

v_gene: TRBV7-8
abundance: few
j_gene: TRBJ1-1
d_gene: .
CDR3nt: TGTGCCAGCAGCTTAGCCCTGAGGGGGATGAACACTGAAGCTTTCTTT
CDR3aa: CASSLALRGMNTEAFF

v_gene: TRBV5-1
abundance: .
j_gene: TRBJ2-3
d_gene: .
CDR3nt: TGCGCCAGCAGCTTGTATACCCGACTGGGGACAGATACGCAGTATTTT
CDR3aa: CASSLYTRLGTDTQYF

v_gene: TRBV5-1
abundance: few
j_gene: TRBJ2-1
d_gene: TRBD2
CDR3nt: TGCGCCAGCAGCCCTAGAGGACTAGCGGGGGGCCTCTCTTACAATGAGCAGTTCTTC
CDR3aa: CASSPRGLAGGLSYNEQFF

v_gene: TRBV11-2
abundance: .
j_gene: TRBJ1-1
d_gene: TRBD1
CDR3nt: TGTGCCAGCAGCTTAGGGGTCCATACAGGGGACACTGAAGCTTTCTTT
CDR3aa: CASSLGVHTGDTEAFF

v_gene: TRBV10-3
abundance: .
j_gene: TRBJ1-2
d_gene: .
CDR3nt: TGTGCCATCAGTGAGTCAACGGTCTATGGCTACACCTTC
CDR3aa: CAISESTVYGYTF

v_gene: TRBV12-3/TRBV12-4
abundance: many
j_gene: TRBJ2-7
d_gene: TRBD1
CDR3nt: TGTGCCAGCAGTTCTGACAGGGTCCGCGAGCAGTACTTC
CDR3aa: CASSSDRVREQYF

v_gene: TRBV28
abundance: .
j_gene: TRBJ1-2
d_gene: TRBD1
CDR3nt: TGTGCCAGCAGTCCCCCATCCCGACAGGGGGCCCTTGGCTATGGCTACACCTTC
CDR3aa: CASSPPSRQGALGYGYTF

v_gene: TRBV29-1
abundance: .
j_gene: TRBJ2-3
d_gene: TRBD1
CDR3nt: TGCAGTGATGGGATCGGGACAGGGGGCGCGGATACGCAGTATTTT
CDR3aa: CSDGIGTGGADTQYF

v_gene: TRBV18
abundance: .
j_gene: TRBJ2-5
d_gene: .
CDR3nt: TGTGCCAGCTCACCAACGAGACAGCAAGAGACCCAGTACTTC
CDR3aa: CASSPTRQQETQYF

v_gene: TRBV12-3/TRBV12-4
abundance: few
j_gene: TRBJ2-1
d_gene: .
CDR3nt: TGTGCCAGCAGTAAGGACAGATGGCATGAGCAGTTCTTC
CDR3aa: CASSKDRWHEQFF

v_gene: TRBV10-3
abundance: .
j_gene: TRBJ1-6
d_gene: .
CDR3nt: TGTGCCTTTCGAGCTGAAGGTAATTCACCCCTCCACTTT
CDR3aa: CAFRAEGNSPLHF

v_gene: TRBV6-5
abundance: .
j_gene: TRBJ2-3
d_gene: TRBD1
CDR3nt: TGTGCCAGCAGTTACTCCGAAAGGACAGGCCGACGCACAGATACGCAGTATTTT
CDR3aa: CASSYSERTGRRTDTQYF

v_gene: TRBV20-1
abundance: few
j_gene: TRBJ1-5
d_gene: .
CDR3nt: TGCAGTGTCAGTAAGATTAGCAATCAGCCCCAGCATTTT
CDR3aa: CSVSKISNQPQHF

v_gene: TRBV3-1
abundance: few
j_gene: TRBJ1-5
d_gene: .
CDR3nt: TGTGCCAGCAGCCGTGGGACCGGGGACCAGCCCCAGCATTTT
CDR3aa: CASSRGTGDQPQHF

v_gene: TRBV9
abundance: .
j_gene: TRBJ1-1
d_gene: .
CDR3nt: TGTGCCAGCAGCGTAGCAGGGATAGGTAGCACTGAAGCTTTCTTT
CDR3aa: CASSVAGIGSTEAFF